This T cell receptor beta chain was identified in a study of cytomegalovirus exposure and HLA in healthy donors. Broader study findings: A cluster of highly shared sequence variants was likely a sequencing artifact. V- and J-gene trimming of TCR beta was linked (in a later analysis) to a missense DCLRE1C variant. HLA alleles showed associations with about 17,000 TCR beta sequences in a later analysis, at a 0.05 false discovery rate. From TCR beta sequences, most subjects' HLA-A and HLA-B alleles were reportedly predicted accurately.

A multiplex PCR was run with 60 Vbeta primers and 13 Jbeta primers. The assay was immunoSEQ multiplex PCR, and TCRdb's table has in-frame clones only and misses some. The table records about 150,000 clones, about 85% of them present only once. Germline CDR1 reads SGHTA; CDR2 reads FQGNSA. V lost 0 bases and J lost 7, with 10 bases in between. The CDR3 loop spans 14 amino acids. For this clone: The antigen is undetermined.

What was sequenced was PBMCs. The receptor's source is a woman between 18 and 30 years old in good health and CMV-seronegative. The V gene is TRBV7-2, the J gene TRBJ2-1; D may be TRBD1 (6 bases). This CDR3 reads CASSLAVGANEQFF. CDR3 coding DNA: TGTGCCAGCAGCTTAGCGGTGGGGGCTAATGAGCAGTTCTTC.